The source of this T cell receptor (beta chain) is a study of blood T cell repertoires in COVID-19. Study-level background: Samples of COVID-19 (acute and convalescent) were obtained from the United States, Italy and Spain.

Germline assignment: CDR1 LNHDA and CDR2 SQIVND (reference sequence). The V segment lost 7 bases and the J segment 4 bases; nucleotides outside the gene matches: 10. This CDR3 is built from 14 residues. Residents of about 25 US areas, aged about 18 to 95 years, made up the participants. Participants had their cohort set by participant-reported clinical history. Donors in Cohort 3 counted as recovered after two negative PCRs, clearance, or symptom resolution. Generated by immunoSEQ multiplex PCR, the TCRdb table keeps only in-frame clones and is missing some. The repertoire holds 320,000 or so clones, roughly 87% seen once, with roughly 1% in the top ten.

This clonotype was obtained from a woman aged 25-40 years who had recovered from COVID-19. The sample was PBMCs or T cells enriched from blood (not recorded which). The gene calls are TRBV19 and TRBJ2-7, with 7 bases lining up with TRBD1. DNA of the CDR3: TGTGCCAGTACTCCGGGACAGATCCCTTACGAGCAGTACTTC. It codes for CASTPGQIPYEQYF.